This passage covers 15 T cell receptor beta chains from one sample sequenced in a study of blood T cell repertoires in COVID-19. Data came from immunoSEQ multiplex PCR; TCRdb stores just in-frame clones and leaves some out. Here the sample spans roughly 230,000 clones, 80% to 90% being singletons. The sequenced sample was peripheral blood. These TCRs come from a man between 45 and 60 years old with acute or convalescent COVID-19.

This chain joins TRBV3-1 (or the pseudogene TRBV3-2) and TRBJ2-1, with 12 bases lining up with TRBD2. Germline lookup yields CDR1 LGHDT and CDR2 YNNKEL (reference sequence). Trimming cost V 4 bases and J 15 bases; bases outside gene matches: 13. This CDR3 region has 15 residues. CDR3: CASSPEPGLAGSGFF. CDR3 DNA: TGTGCCAGCAGCCCGGAACCGGGACTAGCGGGCTCTGGGTTCTTC.

J is TRBJ1-2 and V is TRBV2, with 10 bases aligning to TRBD1. The germline CDR1 and CDR2 sequences are SNHLY and FYNNEI. J gave up 6 bases and V 5 bases, and 6 bases lay outside the gene matches. The CDR3 has 14 amino acids. DNA of the CDR3: TGTGCCAGCAGTACCAGAGGGACAGGGGATGGCTACACCTTC. Translated, it gives CASSTRGTGDGYTF.

The chain couples TRBV30 to TRBJ2-3; TRBD2 matches 7 bases. Germline V gene sequence: CDR1 GTSNPN, CDR2 SVGIG (reference sequence). The V segment lost 1 base and the J segment 4 bases; nucleotides outside the gene matches: 8. This CDR3 is 15 amino acids long. The CDR3 region is CAWSGLAGVADTQYF. Here the CDR3 DNA reads TGTGCCTGGAGTGGGTTGGCGGGAGTGGCAGATACGCAGTATTTT. Full variable domain (rest looked up from reference TRBV30 and TRBJ2-3): SQTIHQWPATLVQPVGSPLSLECTVEGTSNPNLYWYRQAAGRGLQLLFYSVGIGQISSEVPQNLSASRPQDRQFILSSKKLLLSDSGFYLCAWSGLAGVADTQYFGPGTRLTVL.

The rearrangement uses TRBV6-1 and TRBJ1-5; 10 bases fit TRBD1. The trim removed 4 bases at V and 3 bases at J, leaving 9 bases unmatched. CDR3 size: 17 residues. Germline values: CDR1 MNHNS, CDR2 SASEGT. Written as DNA, the CDR3 is TGTGCCAGCAGTGCCACCTCGGGACAGGGGAACAATCAGCCCCAGCATTTT. This sequence encodes CASSATSGQGNNQPQHF.

The genes are TRBV2 and TRBJ2-7; 10 nucleotides agree with TRBD1. The V gene's germline CDR1 is SNHLY and CDR2 FYNNEI. V was clipped by 4 bases and J by 6 bases; unmatched bases: 12. The CDR3 has 16 residues. Written as DNA, the CDR3 is TGTGCCAGCAGTGTCCCCGGGACAGGGGATTCAAGCGAGCAGTACTTC. This codes for CASSVPGTGDSSEQYF.

The chain links TRBV5-1 to TRBJ1-6; TRBD1 agrees at 8 bases. The V gene's germline CDR1 is SGHRS and CDR2 YFSETQ. J lost 7 bases, V lost 4 bases, and 10 bases had no gene match. CDR3 length equals 16 residues. The CDR3 region has the DNA TGCGCCAGCAGCGGCCTCCCGGGACAGGCCAATTCACCCCTCCACTTT. This gives the protein CASSGLPGQANSPLHF.

This clone was observed a few times. V is TRBV7-2 and J is TRBJ1-2; no firm D call. V dropped 5 bases and J dropped 2 bases, with 15 bases sitting between them. The CDR3 is 15 residues long. The germline V gene encodes CDR1 SGHTA and CDR2 FQGNSA. The CDR3: CASSLNVAENYGYTF. Written as DNA, the CDR3 is TGTGCCAGCAGCCTAAATGTTGCGGAGAACTATGGCTACACCTTC. The full variable domain, its missing parts supplied by reference TRBV7-2 and TRBJ1-2, is GAGVSQSPSNKVTEKGKDVELRCDPISGHTALYWYRQSLGQGLEFLIYFQGNSAPDKSGLPSDRFSAERTGGSVSTLTIQRTQQEDSAVYLCASSLNVAENYGYTFGSGTRLTVV.

V is TRBV27 and J is TRBJ2-1, with D possibly being TRBD2 (6 bases). V was clipped by 0 bases and J by 5 bases, with 26 bases between them. This CDR3 spans 20 amino acids. Germline V gene lookup returns CDR1 MNHEY and CDR2 SMNVEV (reference sequence). The CDR3 here is CASSLSSRAVRDSTNNEQFF. The CDR3 DNA follows: TGTGCCAGCAGTTTATCGTCACGCGCAGTCCGGGACTCGACGAACAATGAGCAGTTCTTC.

Concerning this clone itself: One end of the junction fails to match germline, which may point to a read error. The rearrangement uses TRBV7-9 and TRBJ1-2; D is ambiguous. This CDR3 is built from 15 residues. Germline CDR1 is SEHNR and CDR2 is FQNEAQ (reference sequence). The CDR3 protein is CASSSNGPTNSGYTF. Written as DNA, the CDR3 is TGTGCCAGCAGCTCCAATGGCCCTACTAACTCTGGCTACACCTTC.

The chain employs TRBV6-1 and TRBJ2-6; D perhaps matches TRBD1 (6 bases). This CDR3 has 16 residues. CDR1 and CDR2 from the germline V gene are MNHNS and SASEGT. V was cut by 3 bases and J by 2 bases, with 11 bases left in between. The CDR3 DNA sequence: TGTGCCAGCAGTGATATGGGGGCTGCTGGGGCCAACGTCCTGACTTTC. Protein sequence: CASSDMGAAGANVLTF.

This clone has just one count. The chain employs TRBV5-4 and TRBJ1-6; possible D gene TRBD1, 5 bases. Germline CDR1 SGHNT, CDR2 YYREEE (reference sequence). Trimming shortened V by 4 bases and J by 9 bases, and 17 bases separated the two germline ends. The CDR3 totals 15 residues. In DNA form, the CDR3 reads TGTGCCAGCAGCCTAGATAGGGGATTGAGTTCACCCCTCCACTTT. Its translation is CASSLDRGLSSPLHF.

The chain recombines TRBV5-6 with TRBJ1-3; TRBD1 agrees at 9 bases. V was pared by 3 bases and J by 2 bases, with 3 bases of the junction left unmatched. CDR3 length: 15 residues. Germline V gene data show CDR1 as SGHDT and CDR2 as YYEEEE. The CDR3 coding sequence is TGTGCCAGCAGCTACGGGACAGGGACTGGAAACACCATATATTTT. It is translated as CASSYGTGTGNTIYF. The full variable domain, in which reference TRBV5-6 and TRBJ1-3 provide the parts outside the CDR3, is DAGVTQSPTHLIKTRGQQVTLRCSPKSGHDTVSWYQQALGQGPQFIFQYYEEEERQRGNFPDRFSGHQFPNYSSELNVNALLLGDSALYLCASSYGTGTGNTIYFGEGSWLTVV.

The J gene is TRBJ1-5, the V gene TRBV12-3 or TRBV12-4; perhaps TRBD1 as D (6 bases). The CDR3 length is 13 residues. Trimming stripped 4 bases from V and 7 bases from J, with 11 bases between. CDR3 loop: CASSYRESQPQHF. Written as DNA, the CDR3 is TGTGCCAGCAGTTACAGGGAGAGCCAGCCCCAGCATTTT.

The chain is built from TRBV5-1 and TRBJ2-5; D not resolved. Germline V gives CDR1 SGHRS, CDR2 YFSETQ. V was pared by 5 bases and J by 5 bases, with 16 bases between. The CDR3 covers 14 residues. CDR3 residues: CASSLTTGSETQYF. The CDR3 coding sequence is TGCGCCAGCAGTTTGACGACTGGAAGCGAGACCCAGTACTTC.

The rearrangement uses TRBV19 and TRBJ1-2; a weak D match, TRBD1 (5 bases). The CDR3 has 15 residues. Trimming removed 4 bases from V and 2 bases from J, with 14 bases in between. Germline values: CDR1 LNHDA, CDR2 SQIVND (reference sequence). CDR3 loop: CASSSTGGANYGYTF. The CDR3 DNA is TGTGCCAGTAGTAGCACAGGAGGGGCCAACTATGGCTACACCTTC.